This TCR beta chain was obtained from a study of beta chain features in type 1 diabetes. Findings and limits, study-wide: A moderate, significant TCRB CDR3 shortening appeared in type 1 diabetes across four CD4+ subsets.

This clone was observed a handful of times. The antigen remains undetermined. Donors contributed one heparinised blood draw apiece, averaging about 116 mL. The study reverse transcribed the entire isolated RNA, so it sequenced expressed TCRB transcripts. Assay: immunoSEQ multiplex PCR; the TCRdb copy retains only in-frame clones and omits some. There are under 250,000 clones in the sample; 14% occur only once, and about 0.018% lies in the top ten. V lost 1 base, J lost 3 bases, and 6 bases stayed unmatched. The CDR3 runs to 17 residues. Germline V lookup: CDR1 LNHNV, CDR2 YYDKDF (reference sequence). V and J are TRBV15 and TRBJ2-6; the match to TRBD1 covers 7 bases. The sequence came from a man aged 30-40 years with type 1 diabetes. Sequencing input: naive CD4+ T cells from blood. This chain's CDR3 is CATSRVKGAGGANVLTF. The CDR3 DNA is TGTGCCACCAGCAGAGTAAAGGGGGCGGGTGGGGCCAACGTCCTGACTTTC.